The 10 T cell receptor beta chains below come from one sample, sequenced in a study of T cells in Graves' hyperthyroidism and ophthalmopathy. RNA transcripts served as the template for amplifying TCR beta CDR3 regions. First-round RT-PCR with HTBI primers amplified the TCR CDR3 region. TCRdb re-analysed the multiplex PCR reads in MiXCR, keeping a single row per CDR3 protein. The sample consists of hundreds of thousands of distinct CDR3 sequences, roughly a sixth of them appearing once. The sample was blood. The receptors were gathered from a woman aged 18-29 years with Graves' ophthalmopathy.

Many counts were recorded for this clonotype. V usage is TRBV27 and J usage is TRBJ2-7; TRBD2 matches 13 bases. V was clipped by 1 base and J by 4 bases; unmatched bases: 4. Germline-derived CDR1 and CDR2 are MNHEY and SMNVEV (reference sequence). This CDR3 contains 16 residues. As DNA, the CDR3 is TGTGCCAGCAGTTTATACGGGACTAGCGGGATTTACGAGCAGTACTTC. Amino acid sequence: CASSLYGTSGIYEQYF.

The chain has TRBV19 and TRBJ2-2, with 7 bases fitting TRBD1. With 5 bases clipped from V and 5 bases from J, the junction kept 20 bases outside the gene matches. The CDR3 sequence is 19 residues long. Germline V CDR1 and CDR2: LNHDA, SQIVND (reference sequence). The CDR3 region is CASSSSTGASLGGTGELFF. The CDR3 coding sequence is TGTGCCAGTAGTTCCTCCACAGGGGCGAGTCTTGGGGGAACCGGGGAGCTGTTTTTT. The full variable domain, with the rest looked up from reference TRBV19 and TRBJ2-2, is DGGITQSPKYLFRKEGQNVTLSCEQNLNHDAMYWYRQDPGQGLRLIYYSQIVNDFQKGDIAEGYSVSREKKESFPLTVTSAQKNPTAFYLCASSSSTGASLGGTGELFFGEGSRLTVL.

Many counts were recorded for this clonotype. The V gene is TRBV3-1, the J gene TRBJ2-7; 9 nucleotides line up with TRBD1. V was pared by 3 bases and J by 3 bases, with 6 bases of the junction left unmatched. CDR1 and CDR2 (germline): LGHDT, YNNKEL (reference sequence). The CDR3 sequence is 15 residues long. CDR3 sequence reads: CASSHWDRASYEQYF. The CDR3 coding sequence is TGTGCCAGCAGCCATTGGGACAGGGCCAGCTACGAGCAGTACTTC.

This clonotype has at least ten counts. This chain uses TRBV18 with TRBJ1-1; D ambiguous. The germline V and J ends were trimmed by 0 bases and 8 bases, with 10 bases remaining between them. CDR3 length: 13 amino acids. In germline, CDR1 is KGHSH, CDR2 LQKENI. Here the CDR3 DNA reads TGTGCCAGCTCACCACCGGCGGGAGTGGAAGCTTTCTTT. As protein: CASSPPAGVEAFF.

The sample holds many counts of this clonotype. The chain carries TRBV28 and TRBJ1-2, with 7 bases matching TRBD1. Germline-derived CDR1 and CDR2 are MDHEN and SYDVKM. V lost 6 bases and J lost 4; bases outside the gene matches: 2. This CDR3 spans 12 amino acids. This chain's CDR3 is CASRPGGYGYTF. Here the CDR3 DNA reads TGTGCCAGCAGGCCAGGGGGCTATGGCTACACCTTC.

This clonotype came up many times. The chain links TRBV18 to TRBJ1-2; TRBD1 aligns across 8 bases. V shed 3 bases and J 1 base; nucleotides not matched to a gene: 7. The germline CDR1 and CDR2 sequences are KGHSH and LQKENI. CDR3 length: 16 residues. The CDR3 sequence is CASSPRDRILNYGYTF. The CDR3 DNA is TGTGCCAGCTCACCCCGGGACAGGATCCTTAACTATGGCTACACCTTC. Based on the CDR3 plus reference TRBV18 and TRBJ1-2, the full variable domain is NAGVMQNPRHLVRRRGQEARLRCSPMKGHSHVYWYRQLPEEGLKFMVYLQKENIIDESGMPKERFSAEFPKEGPSILRIQQVVRGDSAAYFCASSPRDRILNYGYTFGSGTRLTVV.

This clonotype was detected many times. The chain is built from TRBV19 and TRBJ1-1; weak D call: TRBD1 (5 bases). Trimming took 0 bases from V and 6 from J, leaving 11 bases between them. Per germline, CDR1 LNHDA and CDR2 SQIVND (reference sequence). This CDR3 is built from 14 residues. For the CDR3, the DNA is TGTGCCAGTAGTATAGAAGGAGGGGACTCTGAAGCTTTCTTT. Encoded protein: CASSIEGGDSEAFF.

This chain connects TRBV29-1 to TRBJ1-2; no clear D. Germline assignment: CDR1 SQVTM and CDR2 ANQGSEA. The CDR3 runs to 12 residues. V was cut by 6 bases and J by 8 bases, with 16 bases left in between. DNA of the CDR3: TGCAGCGTCGCAGTTGGATGGGAGGGCTACACCTTC. Translation: CSVAVGWEGYTF.

The chain couples TRBV10-3 to TRBJ1-6; TRBD1 aligns across 7 bases. J lost 8 bases, V lost 5 bases, and 6 bases had no gene match. The CDR3 contains 14 residues. Germline V gene sequence: CDR1 ENHRY, CDR2 SYGVKD. This CDR3 reads CAISKGASDSPLHF. CDR3 nucleotides: TGTGCCATCAGTAAGGGGGCTTCGGATTCACCCCTCCACTTT.

This CDR3 is CASSAAGDRYPDEQYF. The CDR3 bases are TGTGCCAGCAGCGCAGCCGGGGACCGCTATCCTGACGAGCAGTACTTC. The genes are TRBV9 and TRBJ2-7; D tentatively reads TRBD1 or TRBD2 (5 bases each). Trimming left V 3 bases short and J 5 bases short, with 21 bases between. Per germline, CDR1 SGDLS and CDR2 YYNGEE. This CDR3 has 16 residues. Variable domain in full (rest from reference TRBV9 and TRBJ2-7): DSGVTQTPKHLITATGQRVTLRCSPRSGDLSVYWYQQSLDQGLQFLIQYYNGEERAKGNILERFSAQQFPDLHSELNLSSLELGDSALYFCASSAAGDRYPDEQYFGPGTRLTVT.